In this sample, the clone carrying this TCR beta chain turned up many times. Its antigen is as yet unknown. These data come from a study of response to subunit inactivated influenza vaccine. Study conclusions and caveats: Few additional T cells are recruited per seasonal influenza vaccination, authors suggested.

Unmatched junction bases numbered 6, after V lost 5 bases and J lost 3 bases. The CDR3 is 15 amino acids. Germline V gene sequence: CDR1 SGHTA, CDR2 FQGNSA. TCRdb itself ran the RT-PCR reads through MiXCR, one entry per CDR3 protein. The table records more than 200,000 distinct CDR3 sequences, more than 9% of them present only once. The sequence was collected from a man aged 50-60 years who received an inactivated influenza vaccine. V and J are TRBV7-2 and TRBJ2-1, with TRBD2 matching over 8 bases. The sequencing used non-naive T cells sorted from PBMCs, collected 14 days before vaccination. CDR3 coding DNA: TGTGCCAGCAGCGTGCCGGGACTAGTCTACAATGAGCAGTTCTTC. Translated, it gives CASSVPGLVYNEQFF.